This entry lists 10 T cell receptor beta chains sequenced from one sample in a study of CD8 T cells in ankylosing spondylitis. TCRdb reanalysed the 5' RACE reads using MiXCR and keeps one entry per CDR3 protein. The sample includes 200,000 or so distinct CDR3 sequences, over 10% seen only once; the top ten take approximately 10%. Sequenced sample: blood, either unsorted or a sorted T cell fraction (not recorded which). The receptors derive from a female donor with ankylosing spondylitis or in good health (not recorded which).

The CDR3 protein is CASSPRSSPGELFF. Here the CDR3 DNA reads TGCGCCAGCAGCCCAAGGTCTAGCCCCGGGGAGCTGTTTTTT. The V gene is TRBV5-1, the J gene TRBJ2-2, with D possibly TRBD2 on 5 matching bases. V lost 4 bases and J 6 bases, leaving 13 bases between the germline ends. CDR3 size: 14 residues. Germline lookup yields CDR1 SGHRS and CDR2 YFSETQ.

In its sample, this clonotype was seen a few times. V is TRBV20-1 and J is TRBJ2-1; TRBD2 matches at 15 bases. V lost 2 bases to trimming and J lost 9 bases; unmatched junction nucleotides: 8. The CDR3 has 16 amino acids. CDR1 is DFQATT, CDR2 SNEGSKA, per germline (reference sequence). The CDR3 nucleotides read TGCAGTGCTAGACCGGGACTAGCGGGAGGTAGCGGTGAGCAGTTCTTC. This gives the protein CSARPGLAGGSGEQFF.

The rearrangement uses TRBV7-2 and TRBJ2-6, with D possibly being TRBD1 (6 bases). The CDR3 is 17 residues long. Trimming took off 2 bases at V and 4 bases at J, with 15 bases between the two ends. Germline V gene sequence: CDR1 SGHTA, CDR2 FQGNSA. CDR3 amino acids: CASSLNRASRGANVLTF. The CDR3 nucleotides are TGTGCCAGCAGCTTAAACAGGGCCTCTAGGGGGGCCAACGTCCTGACTTTC. Full variable domain (missing parts from reference TRBV7-2 and TRBJ2-6): GAGVSQSPSNKVTEKGKDVELRCDPISGHTALYWYRQSLGQGLEFLIYFQGNSAPDKSGLPSDRFSAERTGGSVSTLTIQRTQQEDSAVYLCASSLNRASRGANVLTFGAGSRLTVL.

In its sample, this clonotype was seen many times. The chain recombines TRBV3-1 with TRBJ1-6; the D is unclear. Germline V lookup: CDR1 LGHDT, CDR2 YNNKEL (reference sequence). This CDR3 has 14 residues. Trimming removed 6 bases at V and 4 bases at J, with 10 bases between. CDR3 nucleotides: TGTGCCAGCAGAGAGGTTAATTATAATTCACCCCTCCACTTT. Residues: CASREVNYNSPLHF.

J is TRBJ2-3 and V is TRBV4-2, with D perhaps matching TRBD2 (6 bases). This CDR3 contains 16 residues. Germline CDR1 reads LGHNA; CDR2 reads YNFKEQ. Trimming took off 0 bases at V and 1 base at J, with 11 bases between the two ends. The CDR3 protein is CASSQDNGSGTDTQYF. CDR3 nucleotide sequence: TGTGCCAGCAGCCAAGATAACGGGAGTGGCACAGATACGCAGTATTTT.

This clonotype was detected only a few times. The chain links TRBV15 to TRBJ1-1, with 7 bases fitting TRBD1. This CDR3 has 16 residues. Germline V gene sequence: CDR1 LNHNV, CDR2 YYDKDF (reference sequence). Trimming at V came to 0 bases and at J to 0 bases, leaving 4 bases not matched to a gene. CDR3 in amino acids: CATSRDVGQLNTEAFF. CDR3 in DNA: TGTGCCACCAGCAGAGATGTGGGACAGTTGAACACTGAAGCTTTCTTT.

As regards this clonotype: An end of the junction differs from the germline gene, which may be a read error. V and J are TRBV12-3 or TRBV12-4 and TRBJ2-6; 7 bases align to TRBD1. The length of the CDR3 is 19 residues. The CDR3 sequence is CASCLAPGQKPVGANVLTF. CDR3 nucleotides: TGTGCCAGCTGTTTAGCCCCGGGACAGAAGCCTGTTGGGGCCAACGTCCTGACTTTC.

The chain recombines TRBV12-3 or TRBV12-4 with TRBJ1-2; TRBD1 is a possible D gene (6 bases). Trimming cost V 5 bases and J 8 bases, with 21 bases left between them. The CDR3 is 15 amino acids. The DNA for the CDR3 is TGTGCCAGCAGTCCCCGGGCGGGGGCCGGAGGCGGCTACACCTTC. This encodes CASSPRAGAGGGYTF.

This clonotype was observed many times. The chain uses TRBV25-1 and TRBJ2-7, with D perhaps TRBD1 (6 bases). V shed 3 bases and J shed 5 bases, with 17 bases lying between them. This CDR3 is built from 15 residues. Germline V gene sequence: CDR1 MGHDK, CDR2 SYGVNS. The CDR3 DNA is TGTGCCAGCAGTGACCTTCAGGGGATGCTCCACGAGCAGTACTTC. It yields the protein CASSDLQGMLHEQYF.

In its sample, this clonotype was seen a few times. The chain uses TRBV25-1 and TRBJ2-1, with a weak D call TRBD2 (6 bases). The CDR3 covers 13 residues. V lost 6 bases and J 8 bases, leaving 14 bases between the germline ends. Germline V gives CDR1 MGHDK, CDR2 SYGVNS. CDR3 nucleotides: TGTGCCAGCAGCGTAGGAGGGAGCGATGAGCAGTTCTTC. Amino acid sequence: CASSVGGSDEQFF.